This T cell receptor beta chain was sequenced for a study of blood T cell repertoires in COVID-19. The overall study: COVID-19 samples, acute and convalescent, were from the United States, Italy and Spain. The analysed material was cDNA or gDNA that came from T cells, B-cell-depleted T cells, or PBMCs.

Per the original data handling: Amplification of reference gene primers was used by the study to estimate nucleated cell counts. Generated by immunoSEQ multiplex PCR, the TCRdb table keeps only in-frame clones and is missing some. For V, J and clone size, that table is used; D and trimming come from the DNA. The sample holds hundreds of thousands of clones; 88% are singletons and the top ten take more than 3%. Looked up from germline, CDR1 is SGHTA and CDR2 is FQGNSA. CDR3 length equals 13 residues. With respect to this clone: An end of the junction differs from the germline gene, which may be a read error.

Sequencing input: peripheral blood. The rearrangement joins TRBV7-2 to TRBJ1-1; D gene uncertain. The sequence was collected from a woman in her fifties or sixties with active or convalescent COVID-19. The CDR3 region has the DNA TGTGCCAGCAGCTTCGGAGGAAGTTCCCCAGTCGACTTT. The encoded protein is CASSFGGSSPVDF.